Following are 15 T cell receptor beta chains from one sample sequenced in a study of tissue T cells after allogeneic stem cell transplantation. The time point was: mouse harvest day 7 after allogeneic transplant. Tail vein injection delivered 10^7 T-cell-depleted bone marrow cells and 10^6 splenic CD5+ T cells. Profiled with immunoSEQ multiplex PCR; TCRdb holds only in-frame clones, not every one. Counted here are thousands of clones, 50% occurring once; the ten biggest clones make up 3.8%. Sequencing used gut tissue. Source of these receptors: a female BALB/c mouse given C57BL/6 T cells with graft-versus-host disease after an allogeneic hematopoietic cell transplant.

Comments on this clone: The gene names given are mouse names. The DNA ends 1 residue before the CDR3 does, and the rest of the CDR3 is filled in from the germline J gene. This chain connects TRBV26 to TRBJ2-4; TRBD2 agrees at 10 bases. This CDR3 spans 14 amino acids. Germline V CDR1 and CDR2: KGHPV, FQNQEV (reference sequence). V lost 4 bases and J lost 3; bases outside the gene matches: 1. The CDR3: CASSQDWGQNTLYF. The DNA read from the CDR3 is TGTGCCAGCAGTCAGGACTGGGGGCAAAACACCTTGTAC.

This clone was recorded a few times. Here the gene names and germline are mouse. The read ends 1 residue shy of where the CDR3 ends; the end is completed using the germline J gene. The chain couples TRBV26 to TRBJ1-3; D possibly corresponds to TRBD1 (5 bases). CDR3 length: 16 residues. Per the germline V gene, CDR1 is KGHPV and CDR2 is FQNQEV (reference sequence). Trimming pared 0 bases from V and 0 bases from J, leaving 9 bases between. The sequenced part of the CDR3 DNA is TGTGCCAGCAGTCTGTCGATCAGGGCTTCTGGAAATACGCTCTAT. Translation: CASSLSIRASGNTLY. The complete CDR3 sequence is CASSLSIRASGNTLYF.

With regard to this clone: Mouse gene names and germline throughout. The CDR3 end falls 1 residue outside the read, so it is completed with the germline J gene. The J gene is TRBJ2-4, the V gene TRBV3; 11 bases agree with TRBD2. The CDR3 sequence is 15 residues long. V shed 5 bases, J shed 6 bases, and the junction held 7 bases outside the gene matches. Germline lookup yields CDR1 SNHLY and CDR2 FYNGKV (reference sequence). CDR3 DNA (partial): TGTGCCAGCAGCCCTTCACTGGGGGGGCGCAACACCTTGTAC. Residues: CASSPSLGGRNTLY. The entire CDR3 sequence reads CASSPSLGGRNTLYF.

This clone was seen only a few times. Gene names follow the mouse nomenclature. Read coverage stops 1 residue before the CDR3 terminus; the germline J gene supplies the remainder. The chain has TRBV14 and TRBJ2-4, with 12 bases lining up with TRBD2. This CDR3 has 16 residues. Looked up from germline, CDR1 is SGHDT and CDR2 is FRDEAV. V trimming: 5 bases; J trimming: 2 bases; junction bases outside the gene matches: 6. This CDR3 reads CASSPGTGGFQNTLYF. The DNA read from the CDR3 is TGTGCCAGCAGCCCAGGGACTGGGGGGTTTCAAAACACCTTGTAC. The variable domain in full, completed from reference TRBV14 and TRBJ2-4, reads EAGVTQSPRYAVLQEGQAVSFWCDPISGHDTLYWYQQPRDQGPQLLVYFRDEAVIDNSQLPSDRFSAVRPKGTNSTLKIQSAKQGDTATYLCASSPGTGGFQNTLYFGAGTRLSVL.

Points on this clone: Germline and genes: mouse. The read stops 1 residue short of the end of the CDR3; the missing end is completed from the germline J gene. The chain is built from TRBV26 and TRBJ1-2, with D hard to call. The ends were cut back, 4 bases at V and 5 bases at J, with 11 bases in the middle. This CDR3 region has 13 residues. CDR1 and CDR2 (germline): KGHPV, FQNQEV (reference sequence). The chain's CDR3 is CASSPRPRSDYTF. The part of the CDR3 DNA that was read is TGTGCCAGCAGTCCCCGACCGAGGTCCGACTACACC.

Of note for this clone: Gene names are the mouse ones. The DNA ends 1 residue before the CDR3 does, and the rest of the CDR3 is filled in from the germline J gene. The chain combines TRBV14 with TRBJ2-3; the match to TRBD1 covers 9 bases. The V and J ends lost 5 bases and 0 bases, in that order; junction bases with no gene match: 4. This CDR3 spans 15 amino acids. CDR1 is SGHDT and CDR2 is FRDEAV in the germline V gene. The part of the CDR3 DNA that was read is TGTGCCAGCAGCGGGACAGGGAGGAGTGCAGAAACGCTGTAT. This gives the protein CASSGTGRSAETLY. In full, the CDR3 is CASSGTGRSAETLYF.

Concerning this clone itself: The gene symbols are mouse symbols. The CDR3 end is not reached by the read, which stops 1 residue before it; the germline J gene fills it in. The V call is TRBV3, the J call TRBJ2-3, with TRBD1 matching over 7 bases. The CDR3 is made up of 15 amino acids. The trim removed 3 bases at V and 1 base at J, leaving 4 bases unmatched. The germline V gene encodes CDR1 SNHLY and CDR2 FYNGKV (reference sequence). The sequenced part of the CDR3 DNA is TGTGCCAGCAGCTTCACAGGGGCCCGTGCAGAAACGCTGTAT. It translates to CASSFTGARAETLY. The full CDR3 protein is CASSFTGARAETLYF.

This clone was detected only once. All gene names here are mouse names. The sequenced CDR3 bases are TGTGGTGCTCCGGGACAGGGTCAAAACACCTTGTAC. Its translation: CGAPGQGQNTLY. Given in full, the CDR3 is CGAPGQGQNTLYF. The genes are TRBV20 and TRBJ2-4; the match to TRBD1 covers 8 bases. The read terminates 1 residue ahead of where the CDR3 ends, so the germline J gene completes it. Trimming cost V 5 bases and J 1 base; bases outside gene matches: 2. This CDR3 contains 13 residues. Germline CDR1 is GFQATS and CDR2 is STVNSAI.

Regarding this clone: The listed genes are named as in mouse. The read falls 1 residue short of the CDR3 end, and the missing part is taken from the germline J gene. The V call is TRBV23, the J call TRBJ2-7; TRBD1, the table's D call, was not compared with the DNA. The V gene's germline CDR1 is KGHTA and CDR2 FQNQQP. This CDR3 is 14 amino acids long. CDR3 sequence: CSSSQGTGDYEQYF. Incomplete CDR3 DNA: TGCTCCAGCAGTCAAGGGACAGGGGACTATGAACAGTAC.

As to this clone: Gene names are mouse gene names. With the read ending 1 residue before the CDR3 end, the germline J gene is used to fill in that end. The V gene is TRBV19, the J gene TRBJ2-7; the match to TRBD2 covers 11 bases. This CDR3 contains 14 residues. V lost 6 bases, J lost 6 bases, and 8 bases stayed unmatched. CDR1 and CDR2 from the germline V gene are FNHDT and SITEND (reference sequence). The DNA read from the CDR3 is TGTGCCAGCACCCGGACTGGGGGGAGGAGTGAACAGTAC. Amino acids: CASTRTGGRSEQY. The full CDR3 sequence reads CASTRTGGRSEQYF.

About this clone itself: These gene names are mouse names. The CDR3 is cut off 1 residue early in the read; its end comes from the germline J gene. The genes are TRBV15 and TRBJ1-3; D might be TRBD1 (6 bases). The CDR3 runs to 13 residues. Deletions cut 6 bases from V and 2 bases from J, with 8 bases between. Germline CDR1 is SGHND and CDR2 is FRSKSL. The DNA read from the CDR3 is TGTGCCAGCAGGCAGGGGACTGGAAATACGCTCTAT. Residues: CASRQGTGNTLY. The full-length CDR3 reads as CASRQGTGNTLYF.

Concerning this clone itself: The gene symbols are mouse symbols. The observed sequence ends 1 residue before the CDR3 terminus, with the missing tail filled in from the germline J gene. The rearrangement links TRBV31 to TRBJ2-2; 9 bases line up with TRBD1. This CDR3 contains 15 residues. With V trimmed by 2 bases and J by 3 bases, 4 bases remained unmatched. CDR1 and CDR2 (germline): GKSSPN, SITVG. CDR3 loop: CAWSRQGGDTGQLYF. The covered CDR3 bases are TGTGCCTGGAGTAGACAGGGGGGGGACACCGGGCAGCTCTAC.

Comment on this clone: Gene and germline names: mouse. The read stops 1 residue short of the end of the CDR3; the missing end is completed from the germline J gene. J is TRBJ1-6 and V is TRBV31; D is undetermined. TRBJ1-6 is annotated as an ORF whose role is uncertain. Germline loops: CDR1 GKSSPN, CDR2 SITVG. The CDR3 length is 15 residues. V lost 0 bases, J lost 0 bases, and 6 bases lay in between. The chain's CDR3 is CAWSLGYSYNSPLYF. Partial CDR3 DNA: TGTGCCTGGAGTCTAGGATATTCCTATAATTCGCCCCTCTAC.

Comment on this clone: The gene names here belong to mouse. From the germline J gene comes the end of the CDR3, since the read stops 1 residue before it. The chain has TRBV23 and TRBJ1-4; TRBD1, the D gene given by the table, was not confirmed from the DNA. Looked up from germline, CDR1 is KGHTA and CDR2 is FQNQQP. CDR3 length: 15 amino acids. CDR3 residues: CSSSRRGRSNERLFF. The DNA read from the CDR3 is TGCTCCAGCAGTCGCAGGGGGCGTTCCAACGAAAGATTATTT.

This clone has only a few counts. The gene symbols are mouse symbols. Read data end 1 residue before the CDR3 end; the end is taken from the germline J gene. The rearrangement links TRBV15 to TRBJ2-7, with 9 bases identical to TRBD2. Germline V gene sequence: CDR1 SGHND, CDR2 FRSKSL. The CDR3 is 16 amino acids. Losses at the gene ends were 1 base for V and 0 bases for J; bases not matched to a gene: 4. The CDR3 spells CASSLVLGGSSYEQYF. CDR3 DNA (partial): TGTGCCAGCAGTTTAGTGCTGGGGGGGAGCTCCTATGAACAGTAC.